The 17 T cell receptor beta chains given below trace back to one sample, sequenced in a study of tumor-infiltrating lymphocytes in localized non-small cell lung cancer. Clones were read by immunoSEQ multiplex PCR, and TCRdb kept only the in-frame ones, dropping some. Here the sample spans about 13,000 clones, 60% to 85% being singletons. Source material: lung tumor tissue. These receptors all come from a human donor with non-small cell lung cancer.

The chain employs TRBV7-2 and TRBJ2-7; tentative D call: TRBD2 (5 bases). Germline V gene sequence: CDR1 SGHTA, CDR2 FQGNSA. V was cut by 3 bases and J by 3 bases, with 15 bases left in between. The CDR3 consists of 15 residues. CDR3 DNA: TGTGCCAGCAGCTTGCAGACTATGCCTGTCTACGAGCAGTACTTC. It yields the protein CASSLQTMPVYEQYF. Complete variable domain (other parts from reference TRBV7-2 and TRBJ2-7): GAGVSQSPSNKVTEKGKDVELRCDPISGHTALYWYRQSLGQGLEFLIYFQGNSAPDKSGLPSDRFSAERTGGSVSTLTIQRTQQEDSAVYLCASSLQTMPVYEQYFGPGTRLTVT.

J is TRBJ2-3 and V is TRBV9, with TRBD2 matching over 9 bases. The CDR3 has 16 residues. The germline V gene encodes CDR1 SGDLS and CDR2 YYNGEE. V trimming: 0 bases; J trimming: 2 bases; junction bases outside the gene matches: 4. The CDR3 loop reads CASSVGTSDYTDTQYF. The DNA of the CDR3 is TGTGCCAGCAGCGTAGGGACTAGCGATTACACAGATACGCAGTATTTT.

V is TRBV11-2 and J is TRBJ1-3; the match to TRBD1 covers 12 bases. After removal of 5 bases from V and 3 bases from J, the junction contained 8 bases not matched to a gene. Germline V gene lookup returns CDR1 SGHAT and CDR2 FQNNGV. CDR3 length equals 17 residues. DNA of the CDR3: TGTGCCAGCAGCACCCCCAGGGACAGGGGGCTTGGAAACACCATATATTTT. This sequence encodes CASSTPRDRGLGNTIYF.

Sample share makes this clone large. The genes are TRBV7-9 and TRBJ1-1; a weak D match, TRBD1 (5 bases). The V end lost 6 bases, the J end lost 10 bases, and 15 bases lay between the germline ends. Germline V gene lookup returns CDR1 SEHNR and CDR2 FQNEAQ (reference sequence). The CDR3 is 12 residues long. The CDR3: CASSWTQGAAFF. CDR3 coding DNA: TGTGCCAGCAGTTGGACGCAAGGGGCAGCTTTCTTT.

V is TRBV30 and J is TRBJ2-5; D perhaps matches TRBD2 (5 bases). Trimming cost V 2 bases and J 5 bases, with 18 bases left between them. The CDR3 sequence is 15 residues long. Germline V gene sequence: CDR1 GTSNPN, CDR2 SVGIG (reference sequence). The DNA of the CDR3 is TGTGCCTGGAGTCGTGGGAGTGGGGTGGAGGAGACCCAGTACTTC. It encodes CAWSRGSGVEETQYF.

This chain uses TRBV19 with TRBJ1-1; possible D gene TRBD1, 5 bases. Trimming left V 1 base short and J 8 bases short, with 17 bases between. The CDR3 runs to 15 residues. CDR1 is LNHDA, CDR2 SQIVND, per germline (reference sequence). The chain's CDR3 is CASSIGGFRDREAFF. The CDR3 nucleotides read TGTGCCAGTAGTATAGGGGGTTTTCGAGACAGAGAAGCTTTCTTT.

This chain links TRBV7-2 with TRBJ2-6; weak D call: TRBD2 (5 bases). Germline V gives CDR1 SGHTA, CDR2 FQGNSA. This CDR3 spans 13 amino acids. V lost 5 bases to trimming and J lost 4 bases, with 6 bases between them. The CDR3 spells CASSRGGANVLTF. DNA of the CDR3: TGTGCCAGCAGCAGAGGGGGGGCCAACGTCCTGACTTTC.

This clone was seen a single time. J is TRBJ2-2 and V is TRBV7-8; D may correspond to TRBD1 or TRBD2 (6 bases each). Looked up from germline, CDR1 is SGHVS and CDR2 is FQNEAQ. V shed 5 bases and J shed 8 bases, with 15 bases lying between them. The CDR3 consists of 14 residues. The CDR3: CASSPGAGLGELFF. In DNA, the CDR3 is TGTGCCAGCAGCCCGGGGGCGGGCTTAGGGGAGCTGTTTTTT.

CDR3 region: CASSLPDSGGYTF. The CDR3 nucleotides are TGTGCCAGCAGCTTACCGGACAGCGGCGGCTACACCTTC. V is TRBV7-2 and J is TRBJ1-2, with D tentatively TRBD1 (6 bases). Per the germline V gene, CDR1 is SGHTA and CDR2 is FQGNSA. Trimming pared 2 bases from V and 8 bases from J, leaving 12 bases between. CDR3 length: 13 residues.

This clone was seen only a few times. The chain employs TRBV11-2 and TRBJ2-3; weak D call: TRBD1 (6 bases). Trimming removed 5 bases at V and 1 base at J, with 16 bases between. The V gene's germline CDR1 is SGHAT and CDR2 FQNNGV. The CDR3 is 16 residues long. This CDR3 reads CASSLGTYGRTDTQYF. CDR3 nucleotides: TGTGCCAGCAGCCTCGGGACATACGGGCGCACAGATACGCAGTATTTT.

This chain connects TRBV18 to TRBJ1-2; no clear D. The CDR3 is 15 amino acids. The V end lost 0 bases, the J end lost 2 bases, and 10 bases lay between the germline ends. Germline CDR1 is KGHSH and CDR2 is LQKENI. In DNA, the CDR3 is TGTGCCAGCTCACCACCGGTTGCAGTCAACTATGGCTACACCTTC. It encodes CASSPPVAVNYGYTF.

The rearrangement uses TRBV29-1 and TRBJ1-2; tentatively, D is TRBD1 (6 bases). Trimming left V 3 bases short and J 6 bases short, with 14 bases between. Germline V CDR1 and CDR2: SQVTM, ANQGSEA. This CDR3 is built from 13 residues. The DNA for the CDR3 is TGCAGCGTTGATCCCACAGGGAGGGATGGCTACACCTTC. It is translated as CSVDPTGRDGYTF.

This clone occurred once. The chain is built from TRBV29-1 and TRBJ2-7; maybe TRBD1 (5 bases). Germline CDR1 reads SQVTM; CDR2 reads ANQGSEA. CDR3 length: 13 amino acids. Trimming removed 7 bases at V and 6 bases at J, with 19 bases between. This CDR3 reads CSARSPGSAEQYF. As DNA, the CDR3 is TGCAGCGCCCGATCCCCAGGGTCGGCCGAGCAGTACTTC.

The V and J genes are TRBV7-2 and TRBJ1-2; perhaps TRBD1 as D (5 bases). V shed 5 bases and J shed 4 bases, with 17 bases lying between them. The germline V gene encodes CDR1 SGHTA and CDR2 FQGNSA. The CDR3 extends over 15 amino acids. For the CDR3, the DNA is TGTGCCAGCAGCCAAGGTGTAGGGGCGCTCTATGGCTACACCTTC. Translated: CASSQGVGALYGYTF.

The gene calls are TRBV30 and TRBJ1-2; D is unclear. Trimming stripped 7 bases from V and 3 bases from J, with 15 bases between. CDR1 and CDR2 (germline): GTSNPN, SVGIG (reference sequence). The CDR3 has 13 amino acids. This CDR3 is CALESWADYGYTF. The CDR3 nucleotides read TGTGCCTTGGAGAGTTGGGCGGACTATGGCTACACCTTC. Full variable domain (missing parts from reference TRBV30 and TRBJ1-2): SQTIHQWPATLVQPVGSPLSLECTVEGTSNPNLYWYRQAAGRGLQLLFYSVGIGQISSEVPQNLSASRPQDRQFILSSKKLLLSDSGFYLCALESWADYGYTFGSGTRLTVV.

J is TRBJ2-7 and V is TRBV25-1; 7 positions match TRBD1. This CDR3 has 14 residues. From germline, CDR1 is MGHDK and CDR2 SYGVNS. J gave up 6 bases and V 2 bases, and 7 bases lay outside the gene matches. CDR3 residues: CASSELGGASEQYF. DNA for the CDR3: TGTGCCAGCAGTGAACTAGGGGGCGCATCCGAGCAGTACTTC.

The DNA of the CDR3 is TGTGCCAGCAGTTTGCCCCTAGGGGTAGGTTACGAGCAGTACTTC. Its protein product is CASSLPLGVGYEQYF. This chain links TRBV28 with TRBJ2-7, with D maybe TRBD1 (5 bases). This CDR3 is built from 15 residues. Germline CDR1 reads MDHEN; CDR2 reads SYDVKM. Trimming shortened V by 3 bases and J by 4 bases, and 16 bases separated the two germline ends.